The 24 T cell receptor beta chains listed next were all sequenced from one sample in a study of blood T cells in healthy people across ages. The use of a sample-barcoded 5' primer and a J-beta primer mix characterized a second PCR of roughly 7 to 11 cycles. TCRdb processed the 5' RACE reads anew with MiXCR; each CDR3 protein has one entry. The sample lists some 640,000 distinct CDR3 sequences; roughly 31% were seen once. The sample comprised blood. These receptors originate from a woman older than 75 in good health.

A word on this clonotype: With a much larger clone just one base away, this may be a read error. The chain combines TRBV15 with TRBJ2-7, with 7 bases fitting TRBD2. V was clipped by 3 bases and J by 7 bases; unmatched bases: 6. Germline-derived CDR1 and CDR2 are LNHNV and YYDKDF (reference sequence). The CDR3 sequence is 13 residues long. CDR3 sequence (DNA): TGTGCCACCAGCAGGGGGGACTACAATGAGCAGTACTTC. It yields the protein CATSRGDYNEQYF.

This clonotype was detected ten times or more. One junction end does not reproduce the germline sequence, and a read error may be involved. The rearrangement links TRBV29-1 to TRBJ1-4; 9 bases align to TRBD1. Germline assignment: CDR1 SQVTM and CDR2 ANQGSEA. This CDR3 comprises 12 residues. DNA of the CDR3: TGCAGCGCGGGACAGGGAGATGAGAAACTGTTTTTT. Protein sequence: CSAGQGDEKLFF. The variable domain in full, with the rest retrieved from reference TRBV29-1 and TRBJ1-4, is SAVISQKPSRDICQRGTSLTIQCQVDSQVTMMFWYRQQPGQSLTLIATANQGSEATYESGFVIDKFPISRPNLTFSTLTVSNMSPEDSSIYLCSAGQGDEKLFFGSGTQLSVL.

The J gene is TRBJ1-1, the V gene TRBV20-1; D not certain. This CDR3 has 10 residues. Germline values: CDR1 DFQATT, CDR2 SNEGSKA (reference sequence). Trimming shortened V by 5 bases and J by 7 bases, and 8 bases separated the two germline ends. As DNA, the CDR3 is TGCAGTGCTTCTGACCTTGAAGCTTTCTTT. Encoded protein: CSASDLEAFF.

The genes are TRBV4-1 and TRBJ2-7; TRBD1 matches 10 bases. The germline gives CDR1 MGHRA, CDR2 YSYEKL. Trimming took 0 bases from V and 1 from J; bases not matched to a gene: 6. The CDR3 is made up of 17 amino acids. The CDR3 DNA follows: TGCGCCAGCAGCCAAGACGCCTCGGGACAGGGGTCCTACGAGCAGTACTTC. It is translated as CASSQDASGQGSYEQYF.

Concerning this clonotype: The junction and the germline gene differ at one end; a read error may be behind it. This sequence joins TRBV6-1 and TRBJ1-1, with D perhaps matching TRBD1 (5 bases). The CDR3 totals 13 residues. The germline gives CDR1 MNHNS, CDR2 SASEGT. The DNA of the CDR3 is TGTGCCATCACAGGATCCATGAACACTAAAGCTTTCTTT. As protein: CAITGSMNTKAFF.

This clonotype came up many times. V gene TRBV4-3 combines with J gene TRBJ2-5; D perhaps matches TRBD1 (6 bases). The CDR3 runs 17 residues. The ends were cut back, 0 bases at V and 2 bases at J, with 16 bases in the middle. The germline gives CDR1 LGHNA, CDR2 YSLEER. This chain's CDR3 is CASSQEFQGYGQETQYF. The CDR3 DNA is TGCGCCAGCAGCCAAGAATTCCAGGGGTACGGGCAAGAGACCCAGTACTTC.

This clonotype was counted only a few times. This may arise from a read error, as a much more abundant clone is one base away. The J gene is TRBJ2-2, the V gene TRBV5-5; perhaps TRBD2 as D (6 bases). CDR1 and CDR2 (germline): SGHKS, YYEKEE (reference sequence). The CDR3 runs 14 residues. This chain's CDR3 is CTSSLGGNTGELFF. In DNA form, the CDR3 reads TGTACCAGCAGCTTGGGGGGGAACACCGGGGAGCTGTTTTTT.

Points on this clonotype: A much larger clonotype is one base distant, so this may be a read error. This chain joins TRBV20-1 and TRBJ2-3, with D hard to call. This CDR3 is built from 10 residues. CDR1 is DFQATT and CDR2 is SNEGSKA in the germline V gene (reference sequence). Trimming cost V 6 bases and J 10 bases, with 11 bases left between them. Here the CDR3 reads CSAATDAQYF. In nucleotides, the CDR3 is TGCAGTGCGGCGACGGATGCGCAGTATTTT.

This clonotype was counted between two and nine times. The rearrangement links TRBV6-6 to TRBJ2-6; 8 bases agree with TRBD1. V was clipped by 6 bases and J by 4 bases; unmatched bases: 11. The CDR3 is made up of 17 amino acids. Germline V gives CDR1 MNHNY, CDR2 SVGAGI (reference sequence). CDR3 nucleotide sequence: TGTGCCAGCAGCGGGAACAGGGGGGTCTCAGGGGCCAACGTCCTGACTTTC. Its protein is CASSGNRGVSGANVLTF.

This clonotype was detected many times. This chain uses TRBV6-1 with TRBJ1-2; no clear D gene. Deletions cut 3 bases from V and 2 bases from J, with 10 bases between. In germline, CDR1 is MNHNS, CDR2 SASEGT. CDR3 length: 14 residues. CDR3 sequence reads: CASSERIPNYGYTF. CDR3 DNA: TGTGCCAGCAGTGAGCGGATCCCAAACTATGGCTACACCTTC.

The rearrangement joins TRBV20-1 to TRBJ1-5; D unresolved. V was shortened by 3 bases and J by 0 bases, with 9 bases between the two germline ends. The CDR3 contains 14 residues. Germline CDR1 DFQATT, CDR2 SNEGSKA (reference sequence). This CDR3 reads CSASSSGSNQPQHF. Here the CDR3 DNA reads TGCAGTGCTAGTTCGTCTGGTAGCAATCAGCCCCAGCATTTT.

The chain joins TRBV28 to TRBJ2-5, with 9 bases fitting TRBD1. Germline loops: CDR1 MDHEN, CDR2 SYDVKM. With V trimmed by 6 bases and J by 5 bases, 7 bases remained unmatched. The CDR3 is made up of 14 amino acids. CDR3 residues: CASREDRGMETQYF. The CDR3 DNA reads TGTGCCAGCAGGGAAGACAGGGGGATGGAGACCCAGTACTTC. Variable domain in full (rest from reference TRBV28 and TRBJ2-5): DVKVTQSSRYLVKRTGEKVFLECVQDMDHENMFWYRQDPGLGLRLIYFSYDVKMKEKGDIPEGYSVSREKKERFSLILESASTNQTSMYLCASREDRGMETQYFGPGTRLLVL.

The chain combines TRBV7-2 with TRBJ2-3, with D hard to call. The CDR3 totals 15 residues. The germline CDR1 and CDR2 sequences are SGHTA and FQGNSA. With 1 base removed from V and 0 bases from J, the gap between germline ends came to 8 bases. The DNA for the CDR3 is TGTGCCAGCAGCTTAGGATACATGAGCACAGATACGCAGTATTTT. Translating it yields CASSLGYMSTDTQYF.

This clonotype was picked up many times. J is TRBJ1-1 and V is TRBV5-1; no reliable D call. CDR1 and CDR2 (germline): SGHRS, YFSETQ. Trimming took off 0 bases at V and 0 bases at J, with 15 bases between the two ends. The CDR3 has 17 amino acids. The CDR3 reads CASSLVTWESLNTEAFF. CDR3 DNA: TGCGCCAGCAGCTTGGTAACTTGGGAGTCGTTGAACACTGAAGCTTTCTTT.

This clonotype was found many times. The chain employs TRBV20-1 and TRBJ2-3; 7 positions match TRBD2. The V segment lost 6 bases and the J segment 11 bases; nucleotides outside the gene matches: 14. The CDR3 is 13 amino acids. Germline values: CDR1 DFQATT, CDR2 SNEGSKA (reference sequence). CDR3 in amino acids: CSAPREGSGVQYF. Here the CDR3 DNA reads TGCAGTGCCCCGAGGGAGGGGAGCGGCGTGCAGTATTTT.

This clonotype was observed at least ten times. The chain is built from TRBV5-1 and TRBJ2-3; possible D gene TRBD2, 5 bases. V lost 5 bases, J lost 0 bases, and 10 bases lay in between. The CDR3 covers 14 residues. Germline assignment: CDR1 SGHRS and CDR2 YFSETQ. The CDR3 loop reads CASRADTSTDTQYF. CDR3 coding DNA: TGCGCCAGCAGAGCGGATACTAGCACAGATACGCAGTATTTT.

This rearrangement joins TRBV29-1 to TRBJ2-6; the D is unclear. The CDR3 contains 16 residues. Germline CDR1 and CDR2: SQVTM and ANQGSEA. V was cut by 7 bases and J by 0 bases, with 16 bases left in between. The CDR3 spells CSAQSDTNSGANVLTF. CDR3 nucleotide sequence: TGCAGCGCCCAATCTGACACGAACTCTGGGGCCAACGTCCTGACTTTC.

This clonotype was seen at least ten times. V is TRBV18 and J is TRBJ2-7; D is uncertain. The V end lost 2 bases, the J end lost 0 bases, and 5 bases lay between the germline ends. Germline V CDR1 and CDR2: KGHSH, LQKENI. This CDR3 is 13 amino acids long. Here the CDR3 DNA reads TGTGCCAGCTCACCAACAGTCTCCTACGAGCAGTACTTC. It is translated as CASSPTVSYEQYF.

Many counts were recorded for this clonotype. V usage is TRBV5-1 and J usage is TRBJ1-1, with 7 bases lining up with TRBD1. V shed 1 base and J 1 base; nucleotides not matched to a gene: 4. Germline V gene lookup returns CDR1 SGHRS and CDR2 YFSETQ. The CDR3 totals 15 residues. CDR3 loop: CASSLLGTENTEAFF. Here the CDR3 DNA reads TGCGCCAGCAGCTTGCTAGGGACAGAGAACACTGAAGCTTTCTTT.

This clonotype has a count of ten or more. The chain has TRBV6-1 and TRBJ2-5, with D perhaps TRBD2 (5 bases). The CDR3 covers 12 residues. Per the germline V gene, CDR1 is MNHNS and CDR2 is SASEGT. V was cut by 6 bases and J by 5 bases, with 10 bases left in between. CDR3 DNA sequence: TGTGCCAGCAGCCTCGGGATGGAGACCCAGTACTTC. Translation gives CASSLGMETQYF.

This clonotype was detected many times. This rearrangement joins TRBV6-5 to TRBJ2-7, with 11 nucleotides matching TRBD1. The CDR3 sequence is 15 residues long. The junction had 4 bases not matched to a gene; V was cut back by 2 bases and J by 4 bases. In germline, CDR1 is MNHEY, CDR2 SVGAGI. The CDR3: CASSYAGTGGYEQYF. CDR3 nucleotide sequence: TGTGCCAGCAGTTACGCCGGGACAGGGGGGTACGAGCAGTACTTC.

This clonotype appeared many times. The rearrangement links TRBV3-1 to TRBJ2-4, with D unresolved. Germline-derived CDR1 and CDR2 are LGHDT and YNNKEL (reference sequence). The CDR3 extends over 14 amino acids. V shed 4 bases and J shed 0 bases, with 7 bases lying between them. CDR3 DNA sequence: TGTGCCAGCAGCCCAACTCTAGCCAAAAACATTCAGTACTTC. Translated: CASSPTLAKNIQYF.

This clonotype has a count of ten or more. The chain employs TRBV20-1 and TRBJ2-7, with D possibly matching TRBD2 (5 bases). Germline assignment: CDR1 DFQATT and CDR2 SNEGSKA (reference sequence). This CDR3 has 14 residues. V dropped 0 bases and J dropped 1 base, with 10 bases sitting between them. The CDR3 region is CSARDPRDSYEQYF. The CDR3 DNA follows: TGCAGTGCTAGAGATCCCCGGGATTCCTACGAGCAGTACTTC.

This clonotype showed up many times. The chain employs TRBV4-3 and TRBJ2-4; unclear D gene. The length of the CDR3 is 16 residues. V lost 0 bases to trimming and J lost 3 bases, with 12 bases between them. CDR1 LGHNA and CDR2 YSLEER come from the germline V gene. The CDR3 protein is CASSQDGVGVKNIQYF. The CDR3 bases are TGCGCCAGCAGCCAAGATGGGGTTGGGGTCAAAAACATTCAGTACTTC.